This TCR beta chain was documented in a study of monozygotic twins with inflammatory bowel disease. Every sample had its cDNA made across eight separate reactions. The unique tags termed UMIs, each holding a 6-nucleotide sample barcode, were added by means of template switching. Reprocessing the 5' RACE reads, TCRdb reports a single entry for every CDR3 protein and omits DNA. This sample's table reports approximately 380,000 distinct CDR3 sequences. Collection of an approximately 2.6 ml blood sample took place per donor. Germline V CDR1 and CDR2: LNHDA, SQIVND (reference sequence). The CDR3 has 15 amino acids.

Sequenced input: blood. The chain recombines TRBV19 with TRBJ2-2; TCRdb picks TRBD2, but there is no DNA to check that call. This TCR was sampled from a human donor with ulcerative colitis or Crohn's disease, or a healthy co-twin of an affected twin (not recorded which). This CDR3 is CASTGPGKSTGELFF. Drawing the rest from reference TRBV19 and TRBJ2-2, the complete variable domain is DGGITQSPKYLFRKEGQNVTLSCEQNLNHDAMYWYRQDPGQGLRLIYYSQIVNDFQKGDIAEGYSVSREKKESFPLTVTSAQKNPTAFYLCASTGPGKSTGELFFGEGSRLTVL.